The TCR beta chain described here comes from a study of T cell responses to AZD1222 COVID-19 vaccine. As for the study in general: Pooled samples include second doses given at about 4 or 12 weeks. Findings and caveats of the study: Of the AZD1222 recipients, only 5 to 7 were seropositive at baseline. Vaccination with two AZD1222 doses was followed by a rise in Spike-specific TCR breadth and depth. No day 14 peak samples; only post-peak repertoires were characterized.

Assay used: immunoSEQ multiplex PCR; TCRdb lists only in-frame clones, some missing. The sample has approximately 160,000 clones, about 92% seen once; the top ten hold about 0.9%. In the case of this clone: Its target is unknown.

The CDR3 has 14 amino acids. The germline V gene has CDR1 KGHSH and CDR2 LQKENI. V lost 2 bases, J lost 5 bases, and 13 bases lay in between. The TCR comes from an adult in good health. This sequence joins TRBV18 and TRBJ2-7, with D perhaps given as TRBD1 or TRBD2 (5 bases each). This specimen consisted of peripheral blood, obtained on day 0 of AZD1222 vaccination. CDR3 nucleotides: TGTGCCAGCTCACCAGGGGCGGGTCGGGACGAGCAGTACTTC. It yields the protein CASSPGAGRDEQYF.